This entry lists 9 T cell receptor beta chains sequenced from one sample in a study of shared clonotypes between healthy human individuals. Some clones are missing from TCRdb's copy, which holds only in-frame ones; the method was immunoSEQ multiplex PCR. Of over a million clones detected, roughly 70% appear once; the ten largest clones hold nearly 1.5%. Source material: memory CD4+ T cells sorted from blood. This sample's subset: CD45RA-negative fraction. Receptor source: a man younger than 35 in good health.

The chain combines TRBV6-5 with TRBJ2-5; 7 nucleotides match TRBD2. Germline V gene sequence: CDR1 MNHEY, CDR2 SVGAGI. The V gene end was trimmed by 2 bases and the J gene end by 0 bases; junction bases not matched to a gene: 3. The CDR3 is 15 amino acids. The CDR3 protein is CASSYAAGDQETQYF. Written as DNA, the CDR3 is TGTGCCAGCAGTTACGCGGCGGGGGACCAAGAGACCCAGTACTTC.

Concerning this clone: Since a much larger clone is just one base distant, this may be a read error. The same CDR3 arises from other DNA sequences in this sample as well. The V call is TRBV7-9, the J call TRBJ2-5; D remains ambiguous. CDR3 length equals 11 residues. Germline V gene lookup returns CDR1 SEHNR and CDR2 FQNEAQ (reference sequence). Trimming stripped 1 base from V and 5 bases from J, with 2 bases between. CDR3 protein: CASSLVETQYF. The CDR3, as DNA: TGTGCCAGCAGCTTAGTGGAGACCCAGTACTTC.

The V gene is TRBV6-6, the J gene TRBJ2-2; D gene ambiguous. The V and J ends lost 4 bases and 7 bases respectively, with 16 bases between them. Looked up from germline, CDR1 is MNHNY and CDR2 is SVGAGI (reference sequence). CDR3 length: 15 amino acids. The CDR3 reads CASSFHRSTSGELFF. In DNA, the CDR3 is TGTGCCAGCAGTTTCCATAGATCTACGAGCGGGGAGCTGTTTTTT.

The rearrangement links TRBV27 to TRBJ2-7; D uncertain. This CDR3 region has 13 residues. The germline V and J ends were trimmed by 6 bases and 2 bases, with 11 bases remaining between them. CDR1 is MNHEY and CDR2 is SMNVEV in the germline V gene (reference sequence). The CDR3, as DNA: TGTGCCAGCAGAAGAGCCAGTGCCTACGAGCAGTACTTC. Translated, it gives CASRRASAYEQYF.

Only one count was recorded for this clone. The chain uses TRBV5-4 and TRBJ2-7; TRBD2 agrees at 9 bases. The ends lost 7 bases at V and 2 bases at J; junction bases unmatched: 4. In germline, CDR1 is SGHNT, CDR2 YYREEE (reference sequence). This CDR3 has 13 amino acids. The CDR3 protein is CASGLAGTYEQYF. The CDR3 bases are TGTGCCAGCGGCCTAGCGGGGACCTACGAGCAGTACTTC. Full variable domain (remainder filled in from reference TRBV5-4 and TRBJ2-7): ETGVTQSPTHLIKTRGQQVTLRCSSQSGHNTVSWYQQALGQGPQFIFQYYREEENGRGNFPPRFSGLQFPNYSSELNVNALELDDSALYLCASGLAGTYEQYFGPGTRLTVT.

This sequence joins TRBV5-8 and TRBJ2-1; 9 bases align to TRBD2. Per the germline V gene, CDR1 is SGHTS and CDR2 is YDEGEE. Trimming took 4 bases from V and 8 from J; bases not matched to a gene: 4. This CDR3 contains 13 residues. The CDR3 DNA sequence: TGTGCCAGCAGCATGGGACTAGCTGATGAGCAGTTCTTC. It is translated as CASSMGLADEQFF.

V and J are TRBV27 and TRBJ2-6, with 10 bases lining up with TRBD2. This CDR3 is built from 19 residues. From germline, CDR1 is MNHEY and CDR2 SMNVEV (reference sequence). V was pared by 5 bases and J by 3 bases, with 13 bases of the junction left unmatched. CDR3: CASSRSGRAVGGGANVLTF. The CDR3 nucleotides are TGTGCCAGCAGTCGAAGCGGGAGGGCCGTAGGGGGTGGGGCCAACGTCCTGACTTTC.

The rearrangement uses TRBV5-4 and TRBJ2-7; TRBD2 matches 11 bases. Per the germline V gene, CDR1 is SGHNT and CDR2 is YYREEE (reference sequence). The J segment lost 5 bases and the V segment lost 0 bases, leaving 7 bases of the junction unmatched. This CDR3 contains 16 residues. DNA for the CDR3: TGTGCCAGCAGCTTGGGCCTAGCGGGAGGTGGGGACGAGCAGTACTTC. Translating gives CASSLGLAGGGDEQYF.

The CDR3 DNA is TGCGCCAGCAGCCAAGGGGCTAGCGGGAGCTCCTACAATGAGCAGTTCTTC. Protein product: CASSQGASGSSYNEQFF. V and J are TRBV4-1 and TRBJ2-1; the match to TRBD2 covers 10 bases. CDR3 size: 17 residues. Trimming removed 1 base from V and 0 bases from J; junction bases left unmatched: 3. Germline CDR1 reads MGHRA; CDR2 reads YSYEKL.